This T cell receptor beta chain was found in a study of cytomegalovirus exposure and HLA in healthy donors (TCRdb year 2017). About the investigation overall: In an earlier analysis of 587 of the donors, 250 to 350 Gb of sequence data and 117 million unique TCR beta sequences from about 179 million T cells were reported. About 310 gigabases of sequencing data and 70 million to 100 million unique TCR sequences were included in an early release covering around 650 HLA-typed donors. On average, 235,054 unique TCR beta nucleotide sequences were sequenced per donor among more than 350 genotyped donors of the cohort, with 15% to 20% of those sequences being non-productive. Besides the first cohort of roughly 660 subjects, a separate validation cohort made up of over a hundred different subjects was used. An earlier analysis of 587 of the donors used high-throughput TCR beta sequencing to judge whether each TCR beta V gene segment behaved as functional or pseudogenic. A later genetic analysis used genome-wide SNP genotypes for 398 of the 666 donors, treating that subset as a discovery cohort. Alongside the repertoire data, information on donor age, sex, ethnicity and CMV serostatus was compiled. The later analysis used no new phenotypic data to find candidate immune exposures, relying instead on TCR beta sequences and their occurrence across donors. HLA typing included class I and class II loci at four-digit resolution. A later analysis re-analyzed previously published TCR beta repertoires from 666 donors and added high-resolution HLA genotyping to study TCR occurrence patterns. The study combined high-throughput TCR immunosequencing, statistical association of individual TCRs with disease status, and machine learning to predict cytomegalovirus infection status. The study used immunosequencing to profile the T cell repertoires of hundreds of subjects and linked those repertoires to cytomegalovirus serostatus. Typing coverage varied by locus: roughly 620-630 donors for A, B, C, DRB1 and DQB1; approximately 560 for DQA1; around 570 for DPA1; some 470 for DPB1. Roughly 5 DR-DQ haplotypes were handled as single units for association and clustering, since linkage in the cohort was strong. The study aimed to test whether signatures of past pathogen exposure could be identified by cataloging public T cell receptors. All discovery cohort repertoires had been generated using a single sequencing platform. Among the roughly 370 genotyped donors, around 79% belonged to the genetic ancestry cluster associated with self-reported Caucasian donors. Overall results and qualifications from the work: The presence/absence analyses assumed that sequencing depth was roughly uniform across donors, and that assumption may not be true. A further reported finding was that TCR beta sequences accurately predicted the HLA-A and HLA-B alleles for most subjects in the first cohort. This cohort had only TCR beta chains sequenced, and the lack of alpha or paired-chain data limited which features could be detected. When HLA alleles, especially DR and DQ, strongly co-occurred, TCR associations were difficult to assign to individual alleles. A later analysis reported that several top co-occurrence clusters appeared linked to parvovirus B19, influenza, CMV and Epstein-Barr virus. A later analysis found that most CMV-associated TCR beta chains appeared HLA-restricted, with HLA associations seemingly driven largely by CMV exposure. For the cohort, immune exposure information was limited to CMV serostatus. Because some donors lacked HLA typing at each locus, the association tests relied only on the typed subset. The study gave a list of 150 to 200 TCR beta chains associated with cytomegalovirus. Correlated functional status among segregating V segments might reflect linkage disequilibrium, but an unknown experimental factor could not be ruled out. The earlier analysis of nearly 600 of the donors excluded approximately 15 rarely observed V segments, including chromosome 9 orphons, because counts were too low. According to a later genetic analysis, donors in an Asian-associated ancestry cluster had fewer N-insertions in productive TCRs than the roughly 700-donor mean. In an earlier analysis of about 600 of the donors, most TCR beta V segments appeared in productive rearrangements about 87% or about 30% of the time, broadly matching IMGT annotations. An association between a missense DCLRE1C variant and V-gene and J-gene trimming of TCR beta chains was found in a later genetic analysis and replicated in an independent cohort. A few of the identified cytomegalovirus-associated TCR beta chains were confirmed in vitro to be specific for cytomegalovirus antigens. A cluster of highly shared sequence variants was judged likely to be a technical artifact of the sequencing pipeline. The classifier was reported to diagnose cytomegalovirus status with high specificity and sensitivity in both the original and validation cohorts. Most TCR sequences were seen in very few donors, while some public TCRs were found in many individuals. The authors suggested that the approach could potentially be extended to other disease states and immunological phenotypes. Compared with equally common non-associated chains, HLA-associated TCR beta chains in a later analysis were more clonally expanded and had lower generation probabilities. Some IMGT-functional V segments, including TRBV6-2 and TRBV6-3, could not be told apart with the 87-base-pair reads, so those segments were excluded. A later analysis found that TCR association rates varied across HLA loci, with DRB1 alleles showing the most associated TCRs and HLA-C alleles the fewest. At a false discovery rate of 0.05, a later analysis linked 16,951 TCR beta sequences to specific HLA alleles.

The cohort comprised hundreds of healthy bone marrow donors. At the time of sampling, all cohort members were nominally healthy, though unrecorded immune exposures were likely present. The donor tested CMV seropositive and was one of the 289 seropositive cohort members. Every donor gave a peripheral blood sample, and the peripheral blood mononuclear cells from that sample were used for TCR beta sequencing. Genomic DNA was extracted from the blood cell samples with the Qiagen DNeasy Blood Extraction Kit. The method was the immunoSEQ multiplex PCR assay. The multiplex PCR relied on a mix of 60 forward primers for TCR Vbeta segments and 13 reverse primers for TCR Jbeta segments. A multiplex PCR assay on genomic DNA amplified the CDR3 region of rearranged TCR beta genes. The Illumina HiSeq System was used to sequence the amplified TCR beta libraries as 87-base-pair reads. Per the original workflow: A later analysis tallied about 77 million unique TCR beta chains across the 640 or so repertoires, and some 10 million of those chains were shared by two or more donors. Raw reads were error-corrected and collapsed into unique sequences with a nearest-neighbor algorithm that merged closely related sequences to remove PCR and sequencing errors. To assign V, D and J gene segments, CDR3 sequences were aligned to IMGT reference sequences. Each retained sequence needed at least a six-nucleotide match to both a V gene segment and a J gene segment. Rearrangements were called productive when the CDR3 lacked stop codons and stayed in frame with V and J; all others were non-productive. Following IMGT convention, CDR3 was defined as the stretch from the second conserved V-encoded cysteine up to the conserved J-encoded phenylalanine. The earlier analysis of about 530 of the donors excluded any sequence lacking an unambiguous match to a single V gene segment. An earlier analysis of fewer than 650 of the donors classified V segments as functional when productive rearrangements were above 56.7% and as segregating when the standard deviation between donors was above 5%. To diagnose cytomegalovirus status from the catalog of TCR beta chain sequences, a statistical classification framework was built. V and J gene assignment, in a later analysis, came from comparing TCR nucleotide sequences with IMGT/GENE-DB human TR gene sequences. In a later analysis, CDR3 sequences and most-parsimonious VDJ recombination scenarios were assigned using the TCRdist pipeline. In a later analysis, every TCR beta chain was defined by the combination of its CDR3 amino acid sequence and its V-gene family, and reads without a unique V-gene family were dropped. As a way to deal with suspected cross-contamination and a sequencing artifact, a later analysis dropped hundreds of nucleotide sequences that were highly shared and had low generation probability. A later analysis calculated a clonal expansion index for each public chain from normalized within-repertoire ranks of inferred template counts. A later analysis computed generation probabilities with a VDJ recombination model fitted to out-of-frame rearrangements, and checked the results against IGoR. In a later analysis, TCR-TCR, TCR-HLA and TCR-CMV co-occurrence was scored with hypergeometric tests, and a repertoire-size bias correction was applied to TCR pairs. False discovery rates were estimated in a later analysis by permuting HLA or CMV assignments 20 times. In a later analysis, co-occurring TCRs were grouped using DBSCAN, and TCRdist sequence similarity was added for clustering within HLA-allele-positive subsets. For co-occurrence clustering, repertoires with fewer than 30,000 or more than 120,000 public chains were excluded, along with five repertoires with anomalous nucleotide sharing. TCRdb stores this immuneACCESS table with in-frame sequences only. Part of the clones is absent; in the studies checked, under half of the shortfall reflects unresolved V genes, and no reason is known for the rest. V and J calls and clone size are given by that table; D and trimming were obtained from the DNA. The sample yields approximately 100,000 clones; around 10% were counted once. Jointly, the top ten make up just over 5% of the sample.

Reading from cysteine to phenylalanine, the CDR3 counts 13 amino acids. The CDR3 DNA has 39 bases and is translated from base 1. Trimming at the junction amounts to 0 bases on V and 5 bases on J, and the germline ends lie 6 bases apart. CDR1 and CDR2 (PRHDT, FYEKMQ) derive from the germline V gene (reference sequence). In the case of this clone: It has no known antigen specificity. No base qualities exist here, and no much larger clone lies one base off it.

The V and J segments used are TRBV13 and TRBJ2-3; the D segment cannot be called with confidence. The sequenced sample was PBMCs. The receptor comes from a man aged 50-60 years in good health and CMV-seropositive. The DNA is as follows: TGTGCCAGCAGCTTAGGAGTGCGAGATACGCAGTATTTT. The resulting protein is CASSLGVRDTQYF.